Listed below are T cell receptor beta chains from one sample, sequenced in a study of blood T cell repertoires in COVID-19. Produced via immunoSEQ multiplex PCR; TCRdb's table is partial and in-frame only. The sample yields some 260,000 clones, roughly 80% seen once. Sample: peripheral blood. Every receptor here comes from an elderly man with acute or convalescent COVID-19. The CDR3 runs from the conserved cysteine through the conserved F or W. A D gene is named only where the DNA matches it firmly. Size is stated for part of the rows, as once, few or many counts, or as a class when the clone is expanded.

v_call	j_call	d_call	clone_size	cdr3_aa	cdr3_nt
TRBV5-1	TRBJ2-1	-	-	CASSLEPRGGYNEQFF	TGCGCCAGCAGCCTTGAACCCCGCGGCGGGTACAATGAGCAGTTCTTC
TRBV5-8	TRBJ1-1	TRBD1	-	CASSLALTGVNTEAFF	TGTGCCAGCAGCTTGGCCTTGACAGGGGTTAACACTGAAGCTTTCTTT
TRBV11-3	TRBJ1-5	TRBD1	-	CASSFRTGNQPQHF	TGTGCCAGCAGCTTTAGGACAGGGAATCAGCCCCAGCATTTT
TRBV30	TRBJ1-5	TRBD1	-	CAWSRDRGNQPQHF	TGTGCCTGGAGTAGGGACAGGGGCAATCAGCCCCAGCATTTT
TRBV9	TRBJ2-1	-	-	CASSPPRDNEQFF	TGTGCCAGCAGCCCCCCCCGGGACAATGAGCAGTTCTTC
TRBV27	TRBJ1-2	TRBD1	once	CASSLSTGNYGYTF	TGTGCCAGCAGTTTATCGACAGGGAACTATGGCTACACCTTC
TRBV24-1	TRBJ1-2	-	-	CATSGLDRGYGYTF	TGTGCCACCAGTGGCCTAGACAGAGGCTATGGCTACACCTTC
TRBV19	TRBJ1-5	TRBD1	-	CASSSTGGQPQHF	TGTGCCAGTAGCTCGACAGGGGGTCAGCCCCAGCATTTT
TRBV7-2	TRBJ2-7	TRBD2	-	CASSQGLATYEQYF	TGTGCCAGCAGCCAGGGACTAGCGACCTACGAGCAGTACTTC
TRBV27	TRBJ2-7	TRBD1	few	CASSLAGGAGLYEQYF	TGTGCCAGCAGTTTGGCAGGGGGCGCCGGTCTGTACGAGCAGTACTTC
TRBV4-1	TRBJ2-1	TRBD1	-	CASSQGGGDEQFF	TGCGCCAGCAGCCAAGGAGGGGGCGATGAGCAGTTCTTC
TRBV9	TRBJ2-7	TRBD1	-	CASRGTGGSYEQYF	TGTGCCAGCAGGGGGACAGGTGGGTCCTACGAGCAGTACTTC
TRBV5-1	TRBJ1-1	TRBD1	-	CASSTSGGNTEAFF	TGCGCCAGCAGCACCTCAGGGGGGAACACTGAAGCTTTCTTT
TRBV27	TRBJ1-4	-	-	CASRTDRLGGEKLFF	TGTGCCAGCAGAACAGACCGCCTCGGGGGTGAAAAACTGTTTTTT
TRBV7-2	TRBJ1-3	-	-	CASSPFRVSSGNTVYF	TGTGCCAGCAGCCCGTTTCGGGTTAGCTCTGGAAACACCGTATATTTT
TRBV20-1	TRBJ1-2	TRBD1	-	CSANEQGRSAYGYTF	TGCAGTGCTAATGAACAGGGGCGCAGCGCCTATGGCTACACCTTC
TRBV5-1	TRBJ2-7	TRBD2	-	CASSRGAGESYEQYF	TGCGCCAGCAGCCGGGGAGCGGGGGAGTCCTACGAGCAGTACTTC
TRBV28	TRBJ1-5	TRBD1	-	CASSIGQGYQPQHF	TGTGCCAGCAGTATAGGACAGGGGTATCAGCCCCAGCATTTT
TRBV5-1	TRBJ2-7	TRBD1	-	CASSPDRVKYF	TGCGCCAGCAGCCCGGACAGGGTAAAGTACTTC
TRBV27	TRBJ2-1	TRBD2	-	CASSPNWAGVYNEQFF	TGTGCCAGCAGCCCAAACTGGGCGGGGGTTTACAATGAGCAGTTCTTC
TRBV7-3	TRBJ2-3	-	-	CASSRESGTDTQYF	TGTGCCAGCAGCCGGGAATCGGGAACAGATACGCAGTATTTT
TRBV19	TRBJ1-4	-	-	CASNFQANEKLFF	TGTGCCAGTAACTTTCAGGCTAATGAAAAACTGTTTTTT
TRBV14	TRBJ2-6	TRBD1	-	CASSQDLITGGLSGANVLTF	TGTGCCAGCAGCCAAGACCTGATAACAGGGGGGCTCTCTGGGGCCAACGTCCTGACTTTC
TRBV7-2	TRBJ2-3	TRBD2	-	CASSSTSGKSTDTQYF	TGTGCCAGCAGCTCTACTAGCGGGAAAAGCACAGATACGCAGTATTTT
TRBV18	TRBJ2-6	-	few	CASSPLGGSGANVLTF	TGTGCCAGCTCACCACTAGGGGGATCTGGGGCCAACGTCCTGACTTTC
TRBV3-1/TRBV3-2	TRBJ2-1	TRBD2	few	CASSQGQREGREQFF	TGTGCCAGCAGCCAAGGTCAGCGGGAGGGCCGTGAGCAGTTCTTC
TRBV5-1	TRBJ1-4	TRBD1	-	CASSSDRGYEKLFF	TGCGCCAGCAGCTCGGACAGGGGTTATGAAAAACTGTTTTTT
TRBV27	TRBJ1-2	TRBD1	-	CASSSGGTYYGYTF	TGTGCCAGCAGTTCAGGGGGCACTTACTATGGCTACACCTTC
TRBV30	TRBJ1-5	TRBD1	-	CAWSRGQGNQPQHF	TGTGCCTGGAGCCGGGGACAGGGTAATCAGCCCCAGCATTTT
TRBV5-1	TRBJ2-7	-	-	CASYPGQGGYEQYF	TGCGCCAGCTATCCAGGGCAAGGGGGCTACGAGCAGTACTTC
TRBV11-3	TRBJ2-3	-	-	CASSLGVGTPSLSTDTQYF	TGTGCCAGCAGCTTAGGGGTTGGCACCCCGTCACTAAGCACAGATACGCAGTATTTT
TRBV11-2	TRBJ1-1	TRBD1	-	CASSLEWTGEAFF	TGTGCCAGCAGCCTAGAGTGGACAGGGGAGGCTTTCTTT
TRBV7-8	TRBJ2-2	TRBD1	-	CASSLEDRGAGNTGELFF	TGTGCCAGCAGCTTAGAGGACAGGGGGGCGGGGAACACCGGGGAGCTGTTTTTT
TRBV6-5	TRBJ1-5	-	-	CASTRQINQPQHF	TGTGCCAGCACGCGGCAGATCAATCAGCCCCAGCATTTT
TRBV9	TRBJ2-1	-	-	CASSVEGETYNEQFF	TGTGCCAGCAGCGTAGAAGGAGAGACCTACAATGAGCAGTTCTTC
TRBV27	TRBJ1-6	-	-	CASTVTGYSSYNSPLHF	TGTGCCAGCACCGTAACAGGTTACAGCTCCTATAATTCACCCCTCCACTTT
TRBV2	TRBJ2-7	TRBD1	once	CASSPNRGPGYEQYF	TGTGCCAGCAGTCCGAACAGGGGTCCCGGCTACGAGCAGTACTTC
TRBV28	TRBJ2-7	-	-	CASSSFKIGGGSPEQYF	TGTGCCAGCAGTTCTTTTAAAATTGGGGGCGGAAGTCCCGAGCAGTACTTC
TRBV2	TRBJ2-3	TRBD1	-	CASSDKGTGVDTQYF	TGTGCCAGCAGTGATAAGGGGACAGGGGTAGATACGCAGTATTTT
TRBV5-1	TRBJ2-3	-	-	CASSIHADTQYF	TGCGCCAGCAGCATACATGCAGATACGCAGTATTTT
TRBV5-1	TRBJ2-2	-	-	CASSLAYSTGELFF	TGCGCCAGCAGCTTGGCCTATAGCACCGGGGAGCTGTTTTTT
TRBV5-8	TRBJ2-2	-	-	CASSFRVSRFGTGELFF	TGTGCCAGCAGCTTCCGGGTCTCCCGTTTTGGCACCGGGGAGCTGTTTTTT
TRBV7-2	TRBJ2-7	-	once	CASSLAYRSEQYF	TGTGCCAGCAGCTTAGCGTACAGGTCCGAGCAGTACTTC
TRBV12-3/TRBV12-4	TRBJ1-6	-	-	CASSLDSRSPLHF	TGTGCCAGCAGTTTAGACAGTCGGTCACCCCTCCACTTT
TRBV5-1	TRBJ1-5	-	-	CASSLGGGNNQPQHF	TGCGCCAGCAGCTTGGGGGGCGGAAACAATCAGCCCCAGCATTTT
TRBV7-9	TRBJ2-5	TRBD1	-	CASSPPGQGLWTQYF	TGTGCCAGCAGCCCACCGGGACAGGGTCTCTGGACCCAGTACTTC
TRBV5-8	TRBJ1-2	TRBD1	-	CASSLEGQKPYGYTF	TGTGCCAGCAGCTTGGAGGGACAGAAGCCCTATGGCTACACCTTC
TRBV18	TRBJ2-3	-	-	CASSPPSGSSTDTQYF	TGTGCCAGCTCACCACCTTCCGGGTCTAGCACAGATACGCAGTATTTT
TRBV21-1	TRBJ1-1	-	-	CASSKERGVRNTEAFF	TGTGCCAGCAGCAAAGAACGGGGGGTAAGGAACACTGAAGCTTTCTTT
TRBV20-1	TRBJ1-4	TRBD1	-	CSASLGQLNEKLFF	TGCAGTGCTAGTCTGGGACAGCTTAATGAAAAACTGTTTTTT
TRBV7-2	TRBJ2-1	TRBD2	few	CASSLVQAGAYNEQFF	TGTGCCAGCAGCTTAGTCCAAGCGGGAGCATACAATGAGCAGTTCTTC
TRBV18	TRBJ1-4	-	-	CASSPPGVGDEKLFF	TGTGCCAGCTCACCACCCGGGGTTGGGGATGAAAAACTGTTTTTT
TRBV24-1	TRBJ2-7	TRBD1	-	CATSDRKRQGYEQYF	TGTGCCACCAGTGATCGAAAAAGACAGGGATACGAGCAGTACTTC
TRBV5-1	TRBJ1-3	TRBD1	-	CASSLGQGAPGNTIYF	TGCGCCAGCAGCTTGGGACAGGGGGCGCCGGGAAACACCATATATTTT
TRBV2	TRBJ1-5	-	-	CASSAGGQPQHF	TGTGCCAGCAGTGCGGGGGGGCAGCCCCAGCATTTT
TRBV2	TRBJ2-1	-	-	CASSGQASSYNEQFF	TGTGCCAGCAGTGGACAGGCTAGCTCCTACAATGAGCAGTTCTTC
TRBV6-1	TRBJ1-2	-	-	CASSEGYGNYGYTF	TGTGCCAGCAGTGAAGGGTACGGTAACTATGGCTACACCTTC